Following are 20 T cell receptor beta chains from one sample sequenced in a study of blood T cell repertoires in COVID-19. Libraries were prepared by immunoSEQ multiplex PCR; TCRdb keeps only in-frame clonotypes and omits some of them. The top ten clones hold about 10% of a sample with over 85,000 clones, approximately 84% of them seen once. The sequenced sample was peripheral blood. The origin of the receptors is a man aged 35 to 55 with active or convalescent COVID-19.

The chain joins TRBV7-8 to TRBJ1-4, with D possibly matching TRBD1 (5 bases). Trimming removed 1 base at V and 5 bases at J, with 14 bases between. Germline V gives CDR1 SGHVS, CDR2 FQNEAQ. The CDR3 is made up of 16 amino acids. The CDR3 coding sequence is TGTGCCAGCAGCTTAGGGGTCGTGGAGGGGAATGAAAAACTGTTTTTT. This gives the protein CASSLGVVEGNEKLFF. The whole variable domain, filled in from reference TRBV7-8 and TRBJ1-4, reads GAGVSQSPRYKVAKRGQDVALRCDPISGHVSLFWYQQALGQGPEFLTYFQNEAQLDKSGLPSDRFFAERPEGSVSTLKIQRTQQEDSAVYLCASSLGVVEGNEKLFFGSGTQLSVL.

This clone has just one count. This sequence joins TRBV12-3 or TRBV12-4 and TRBJ1-6; no reliable D call. V lost 2 bases and J lost 12, with 8 bases in between. This CDR3 contains 12 residues. The CDR3 DNA sequence: TGTGCCAGCAGTTTATTAACGGGACCCCTCCACTTT. As protein: CASSLLTGPLHF.

The CDR3 region has the DNA TGTGCCAGCAGCCGAAGGAGGGATGGAAACACCGGGGAGCTGTTTTTT. Amino acids: CASSRRRDGNTGELFF. This chain connects TRBV5-6 to TRBJ2-2; D may be TRBD2 (6 bases). The CDR3 is made up of 16 amino acids. The germline gives CDR1 SGHDT, CDR2 YYEEEE. Trimming left V 4 bases short and J 2 bases short, with 15 bases between.

The V call is TRBV6-5, the J call TRBJ1-4; unclear D gene. This CDR3 has 15 amino acids. CDR1 is MNHEY and CDR2 is SVGAGI in the germline V gene. V was shortened by 5 bases and J by 0 bases, with 10 bases between the two germline ends. The CDR3 here is CASSPRSATNEKLFF. CDR3 coding DNA: TGTGCCAGCAGTCCCCGGTCGGCAACTAATGAAAAACTGTTTTTT.

The V gene is TRBV7-8, the J gene TRBJ2-7; tentatively, D is TRBD1 (5 bases). The CDR3 spans 12 residues. CDR1 is SGHVS and CDR2 is FQNEAQ in the germline V gene. The ends were cut back, 7 bases at V and 4 bases at J, with 11 bases in the middle. CDR3 in amino acids: CASTDRAYEQYF. The CDR3 DNA sequence: TGTGCCAGCACCGACAGAGCTTACGAGCAGTACTTC.

The chain's CDR3 is CSAGQGNEAFF. The CDR3 nucleotides read TGCAGTGCCGGGCAGGGGAATGAAGCTTTCTTT. The rearrangement uses TRBV20-1 and TRBJ1-1, with D maybe TRBD1 (6 bases). The germline V gene encodes CDR1 DFQATT and CDR2 SNEGSKA (reference sequence). The V end lost 6 bases, the J end lost 7 bases, and 12 bases lay between the germline ends. CDR3 length equals 11 residues.

This clone was observed a few times. The chain employs TRBV6-5 and TRBJ1-1; 9 bases fit TRBD1. The CDR3 contains 13 residues. Germline V gives CDR1 MNHEY, CDR2 SVGAGI. V was clipped by 4 bases and J by 7 bases; unmatched bases: 4. CDR3 amino acids: CASSLDRGFEAFF. The CDR3 bases are TGTGCCAGCAGTTTGGACAGGGGCTTTGAAGCTTTCTTT.

A single count supports this clone. The chain joins TRBV6-1 to TRBJ2-1; weak D call: TRBD1 (6 bases). CDR1 is MNHNS and CDR2 is SASEGT in the germline V gene. This CDR3 is 14 amino acids long. Trimming left V 3 bases short and J 5 bases short, with 11 bases between. In DNA, the CDR3 is TGTGCCAGCAGTGACAGGGGAATGCACAATGAGCAGTTCTTC. Translation: CASSDRGMHNEQFF.

The chain recombines TRBV9 with TRBJ2-3, with a weak D call TRBD2 (6 bases). CDR3 length: 15 amino acids. V was cut by 3 bases and J by 0 bases, with 11 bases left in between. The germline V gene has CDR1 SGDLS and CDR2 YYNGEE. For the CDR3, the DNA is TGTGCCAGCAGCGCTTGGGGGGAAAGCACAGATACGCAGTATTTT. Translated: CASSAWGESTDTQYF. Full variable domain (outside the CDR3, taken from reference TRBV9 and TRBJ2-3): DSGVTQTPKHLITATGQRVTLRCSPRSGDLSVYWYQQSLDQGLQFLIQYYNGEERAKGNILERFSAQQFPDLHSELNLSSLELGDSALYFCASSAWGESTDTQYFGPGTRLTVL.

The rearrangement links TRBV2 to TRBJ1-5; the match to TRBD1 covers 12 bases. The V gene end was trimmed by 0 bases and the J gene end by 9 bases; junction bases not matched to a gene: 12. The CDR3 is 18 residues long. Germline-derived CDR1 and CDR2 are SNHLY and FYNNEI. The CDR3 here is CASSEAGGTGGSRGPQHF. For the CDR3, the DNA is TGTGCCAGCAGTGAAGCTGGTGGGACAGGGGGCTCCCGAGGGCCCCAGCATTTT.

As DNA, the CDR3 is TGCGCCAGCAAAACCACAGGGATGAACTCACCCCTCCACTTT. This gives the protein CASKTTGMNSPLHF. V gene TRBV5-1 combines with J gene TRBJ1-6, with TRBD1 as a possible D gene (6 bases). Trimming shortened V by 6 bases and J by 10 bases, and 17 bases separated the two germline ends. The CDR3 contains 14 residues. The germline V gene has CDR1 SGHRS and CDR2 YFSETQ.

The count of this clone is one. The V call is TRBV12-5, the J call TRBJ1-1, with D unclear. Germline values: CDR1 LGHNT, CDR2 FRNRAP. Trimming removed 1 base at V and 2 bases at J, with 5 bases between. This CDR3 has 13 residues. CDR3 protein: CASGLGQNTEAFF. The CDR3 DNA reads as TGTGCTAGTGGTTTGGGGCAAAACACTGAAGCTTTCTTT.

This clone appeared once. The chain links TRBV3-1 (or the pseudogene TRBV3-2) to TRBJ2-1; TRBD2 matches at 11 bases. The CDR3 covers 16 residues. The V gene end was trimmed by 3 bases and the J gene end by 7 bases; junction bases not matched to a gene: 8. Germline CDR1 is LGHDT and CDR2 is YNNKEL (reference sequence). The CDR3 DNA follows: TGTGCCAGCAGCCAGGGCAGTAGCGGGGGGGCGAATGAGCAGTTCTTC. It translates to CASSQGSSGGANEQFF.

The gene calls are TRBV3-1 (or the pseudogene TRBV3-2) and TRBJ1-6, with D possibly being TRBD1 (6 bases). The CDR3 has 14 amino acids. CDR1 is LGHDT, CDR2 YNNKEL, per germline (reference sequence). The V end was cut by 6 bases, the J end by 10 bases, with 16 bases between. In nucleotides, the CDR3 is TGTGCCAGCAGTTATAGGGGGGGGATCTCACCCCTCCACTTT. It codes for CASSYRGGISPLHF.

V is TRBV7-2 and J is TRBJ1-2, with 9 bases fitting TRBD1. Germline loops: CDR1 SGHTA, CDR2 FQGNSA. CDR3 size: 14 residues. J was trimmed by 2 bases and V by 3 bases; bases with no gene match: 1. In DNA, the CDR3 is TGTGCCAGCAGCTTGGGGACAGGGAACTATGGCTACACCTTC. This encodes CASSLGTGNYGYTF. Based on the CDR3 plus reference TRBV7-2 and TRBJ1-2, the full variable domain is GAGVSQSPSNKVTEKGKDVELRCDPISGHTALYWYRQSLGQGLEFLIYFQGNSAPDKSGLPSDRFSAERTGGSVSTLTIQRTQQEDSAVYLCASSLGTGNYGYTFGSGTRLTVV.

The table lists this clone with a few counts. This chain uses TRBV7-3 with TRBJ1-6; the D gene is possibly TRBD1 (6 bases). The CDR3 loop spans 16 amino acids. Germline V lookup: CDR1 SGHTA, CDR2 FQGTGA. The germline V and J ends were trimmed by 5 bases and 1 base, with 12 bases remaining between them. CDR3 coding DNA: TGTGCCAGCAGCCCGGGGGGGGCTTCCTATAATTCACCCCTCCACTTT. It specifies CASSPGGASYNSPLHF.

The chain joins TRBV3-1 (or the pseudogene TRBV3-2) to TRBJ2-1; 7 nucleotides line up with TRBD1. Germline CDR1 reads LGHDT; CDR2 reads YNNKEL (reference sequence). V lost 0 bases and J lost 0; bases outside the gene matches: 5. There are 17 residues in the CDR3. The CDR3 sequence is CASSQEGGQISYNEQFF. For the CDR3, the DNA is TGTGCCAGCAGCCAAGAAGGGGGACAGATCTCCTACAATGAGCAGTTCTTC.

V gene TRBV27 combines with J gene TRBJ2-3; TRBD1 agrees at 8 bases. Germline loops: CDR1 MNHEY, CDR2 SMNVEV (reference sequence). This CDR3 has 15 residues. Trimming removed 2 bases from V and 3 bases from J; junction bases left unmatched: 4. The CDR3 bases are TGTGCCAGCAGTTTACCCGGGACAGGAACAGATACGCAGTATTTT. It encodes CASSLPGTGTDTQYF.

The rearrangement uses TRBV19 and TRBJ2-7; D is possibly TRBD1 (6 bases). Germline values: CDR1 LNHDA, CDR2 SQIVND (reference sequence). This CDR3 is 14 amino acids long. V lost 3 bases, J lost 4 bases, and 13 bases lay in between. CDR3 loop: CASSIQGSIYEQYF. The CDR3, as DNA: TGTGCCAGTAGTATCCAGGGGAGTATTTACGAGCAGTACTTC.

This chain joins TRBV9 and TRBJ2-6; D gene unclear. This CDR3 has 17 amino acids. CDR1 is SGDLS, CDR2 YYNGEE, per germline. V was trimmed by 0 bases and J by 0 bases, leaving 10 bases between them. CDR3 sequence: CASSVASQVSGANVLTF. In DNA form, the CDR3 reads TGTGCCAGCAGCGTAGCGTCGCAGGTCTCTGGGGCCAACGTCCTGACTTTC.